A selection of T cell receptor beta chains follows, all from one sample in a study of blood T cell repertoires in COVID-19. Data came from immunoSEQ multiplex PCR; TCRdb stores just in-frame clones and leaves some out. The sample contains tens of thousands of clones, around 90% of which appear only once. Sequenced material: peripheral blood. These receptors all stem from a man between 60 and 75 years old with COVID-19, enrolled during active disease. Each CDR3 is given with its conserved first and last residue.

j_gene,v_gene,CDR3aa
TRBJ2-5,TRBV19,CASSKTGDGETQYF
TRBJ2-7,TRBV7-9,CASSLASGSYEQYF
TRBJ2-1,TRBV20-1,CSASSRTSGSSEQFF
TRBJ2-2,TRBV19,CASSPTSANTGELFF
TRBJ2-2,TRBV6-5,CASSQTSENTGELFF
TRBJ1-1,TRBV3-1/TRBV3-2,CASSTFTGHTEAFF
TRBJ1-2,TRBV28,CASRVSRGLGVGYTF
TRBJ1-2,TRBV28,CASSPRIYGYTF
TRBJ2-2,TRBV7-3,CATTPLPAGATGELFF
TRBJ1-1,TRBV6-5,CASRSGTGSNTEAFF
TRBJ2-1,TRBV3-1/TRBV3-2,CASSQDQRRGPQFF
TRBJ1-5,TRBV5-1,CASSPGGTRGSNQPQHF
TRBJ2-5,TRBV24-1,CATSERGEETQYF
TRBJ2-5,TRBV27,CASSSSQREGPETQYF
TRBJ2-1,TRBV19,CASMEPGEFNEQFF
TRBJ1-5,TRBV24-1,CATSDGIGGSGQPQHF
TRBJ2-7,TRBV11-3,CASSYGRATYEQYF
TRBJ2-5,TRBV5-1,CASSPAGQWKTQYF
TRBJ2-1,TRBV7-8,CASSPEAGGPSYNEQFF
TRBJ1-4,TRBV9,CASSVAVGAGEKLFF
TRBJ2-3,TRBV9,CASSVPSTDTQYF
TRBJ2-6,TRBV11-2,CASSLGGVSGANVLTF
TRBJ1-1,TRBV6-2/TRBV6-3,CASSSGTTVEAFF
TRBJ2-2,TRBV6-4,CASSDRTGGDTGELFF
TRBJ1-1,TRBV19,CATYKRTGNTEAFF
TRBJ2-1,TRBV28,CASRRTGESYNEQFF
TRBJ2-7,TRBV27,CASSQTSGRPYEQYF
TRBJ1-5,TRBV28,CASSLPDRGNQPQHF
TRBJ2-7,TRBV5-4,CASSRTGFNEQYF
TRBJ2-2,TRBV7-3,CASSSWTGSGELFF
TRBJ2-7,TRBV5-1,CASSLRDRGTYEQYF
TRBJ2-3,TRBV4-1,CASSQEGRGSTDTQYF
TRBJ2-1,TRBV6-1,CASSEVQGRGEQFF
TRBJ1-1,TRBV19,CASSIRGLNTEAFF
TRBJ2-1,TRBV7-2,CASRPGLAPNEQFF